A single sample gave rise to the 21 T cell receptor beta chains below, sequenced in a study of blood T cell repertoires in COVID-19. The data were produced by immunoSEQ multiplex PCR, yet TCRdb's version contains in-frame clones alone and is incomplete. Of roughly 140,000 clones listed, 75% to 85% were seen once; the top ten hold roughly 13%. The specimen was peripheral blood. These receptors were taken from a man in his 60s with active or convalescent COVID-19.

This chain's CDR3 is CSKSGKRGEQFF. The CDR3 nucleotides read TGCAGCAAATCGGGGAAGAGGGGGGAGCAGTTCTTC. The chain couples TRBV29-1 to TRBJ2-1; perhaps TRBD1 as D (6 bases). Germline V gives CDR1 SQVTM, CDR2 ANQGSEA. CDR3 size: 12 residues. V was trimmed by 8 bases and J by 10 bases, leaving 18 bases between them.

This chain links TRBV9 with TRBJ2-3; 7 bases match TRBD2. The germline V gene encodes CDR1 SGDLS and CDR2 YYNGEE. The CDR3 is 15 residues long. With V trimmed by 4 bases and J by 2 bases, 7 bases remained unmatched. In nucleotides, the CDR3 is TGTGCCAGCAGCAAGACTAGCAGGTCCACAGATACGCAGTATTTT. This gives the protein CASSKTSRSTDTQYF.

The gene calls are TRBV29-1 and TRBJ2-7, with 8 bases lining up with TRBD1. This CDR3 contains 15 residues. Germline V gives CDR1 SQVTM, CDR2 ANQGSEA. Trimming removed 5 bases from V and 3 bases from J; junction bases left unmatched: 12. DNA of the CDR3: TGCAGCGTTCTGTTTTGGGACAGGATAGACTACGAGCAGTACTTC. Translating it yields CSVLFWDRIDYEQYF.

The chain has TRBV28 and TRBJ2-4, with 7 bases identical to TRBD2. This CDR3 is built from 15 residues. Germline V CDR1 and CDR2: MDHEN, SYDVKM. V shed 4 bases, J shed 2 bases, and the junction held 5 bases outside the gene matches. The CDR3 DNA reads TGTGCCAGCAGTTCCGGCGGGGGACCCAAAAACATTCAGTACTTC. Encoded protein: CASSSGGGPKNIQYF.

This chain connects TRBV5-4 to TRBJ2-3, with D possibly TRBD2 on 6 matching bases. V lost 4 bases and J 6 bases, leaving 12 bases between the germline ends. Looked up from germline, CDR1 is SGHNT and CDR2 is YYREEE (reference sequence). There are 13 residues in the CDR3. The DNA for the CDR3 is TGTGCCAGCAGCAAAAGGGACTCCGATACGCAGTATTTT. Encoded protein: CASSKRDSDTQYF.

CDR3 region: CASSSEMRGNQPQHF. Written as DNA, the CDR3 is TGTGCCAGCAGTTCAGAAATGAGGGGCAATCAGCCCCAGCATTTT. The chain is built from TRBV28 and TRBJ1-5, with D unresolved. Germline assignment: CDR1 MDHEN and CDR2 SYDVKM. The CDR3 extends over 15 amino acids. With 4 bases removed from V and 2 bases from J, the gap between germline ends came to 12 bases. The whole variable domain, filled in from reference TRBV28 and TRBJ1-5, reads DVKVTQSSRYLVKRTGEKVFLECVQDMDHENMFWYRQDPGLGLRLIYFSYDVKMKEKGDIPEGYSVSREKKERFSLILESASTNQTSMYLCASSSEMRGNQPQHFGDGTRLSIL.

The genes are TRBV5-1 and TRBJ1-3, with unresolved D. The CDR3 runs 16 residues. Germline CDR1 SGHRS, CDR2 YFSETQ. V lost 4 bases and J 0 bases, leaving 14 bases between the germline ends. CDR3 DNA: TGCGCCAGCAGCCTCGGACTTTCGAGCTCTGGAAACACCATATATTTT. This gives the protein CASSLGLSSSGNTIYF.

The CDR3: CASSVGGRNTYEQYF. The CDR3 bases are TGTGCCAGCAGTGTCGGCGGGAGAAACACTTACGAGCAGTACTTC. This sequence joins TRBV2 and TRBJ2-7, with 7 bases fitting TRBD2. Trimming cost V 4 bases and J 4 bases; bases outside gene matches: 10. Germline V CDR1 and CDR2: SNHLY, FYNNEI. The CDR3 runs 15 residues.

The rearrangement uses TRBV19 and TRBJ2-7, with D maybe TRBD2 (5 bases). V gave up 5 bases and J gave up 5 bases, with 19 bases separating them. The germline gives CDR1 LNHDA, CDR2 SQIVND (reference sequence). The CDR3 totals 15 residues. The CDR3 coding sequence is TGTGCCAGTAGTTCGAGCGGCTACAGAGAGGACGAGCAGTACTTC. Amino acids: CASSSSGYREDEQYF. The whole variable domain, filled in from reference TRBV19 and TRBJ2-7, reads DGGITQSPKYLFRKEGQNVTLSCEQNLNHDAMYWYRQDPGQGLRLIYYSQIVNDFQKGDIAEGYSVSREKKESFPLTVTSAQKNPTAFYLCASSSSGYREDEQYFGPGTRLTVT.

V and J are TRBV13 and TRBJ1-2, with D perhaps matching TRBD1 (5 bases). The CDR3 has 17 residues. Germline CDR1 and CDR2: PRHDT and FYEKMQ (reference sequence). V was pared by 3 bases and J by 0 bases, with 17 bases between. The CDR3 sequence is CASSFLDSVVANYGYTF. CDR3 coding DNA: TGTGCCAGCAGCTTTCTCGACAGCGTCGTAGCTAACTATGGCTACACCTTC.

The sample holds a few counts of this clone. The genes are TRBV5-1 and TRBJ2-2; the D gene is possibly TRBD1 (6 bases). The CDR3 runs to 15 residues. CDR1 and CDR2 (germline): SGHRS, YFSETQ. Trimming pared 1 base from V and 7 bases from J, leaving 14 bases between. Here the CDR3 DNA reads TGCGCCAGCAGCTTGAAGGCAGGGGTCCTCGGGGAGCTGTTTTTT. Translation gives CASSLKAGVLGELFF. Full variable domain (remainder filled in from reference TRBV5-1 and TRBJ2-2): KAGVTQTPRYLIKTRGQQVTLSCSPISGHRSVSWYQQTPGQGLQFLFEYFSETQRNKGNFPGRFSGRQFSNSRSEMNVSTLELGDSALYLCASSLKAGVLGELFFGEGSRLTVL.

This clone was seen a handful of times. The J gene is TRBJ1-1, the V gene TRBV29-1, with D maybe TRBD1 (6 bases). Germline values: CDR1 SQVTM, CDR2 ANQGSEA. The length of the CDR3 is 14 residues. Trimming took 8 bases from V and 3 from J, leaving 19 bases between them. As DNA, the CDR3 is TGCAGCCCTCTGAACAGGGAAGGTTACACTGAAGCTTTCTTT. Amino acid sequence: CSPLNREGYTEAFF.

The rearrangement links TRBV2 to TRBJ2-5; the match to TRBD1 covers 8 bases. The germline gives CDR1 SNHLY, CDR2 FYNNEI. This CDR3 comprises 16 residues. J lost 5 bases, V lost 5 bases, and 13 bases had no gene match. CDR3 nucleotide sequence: TGTGCCAGCAGTTTCGACAGGGGTGGGCCTCTTGAGACCCAGTACTTC. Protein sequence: CASSFDRGGPLETQYF.

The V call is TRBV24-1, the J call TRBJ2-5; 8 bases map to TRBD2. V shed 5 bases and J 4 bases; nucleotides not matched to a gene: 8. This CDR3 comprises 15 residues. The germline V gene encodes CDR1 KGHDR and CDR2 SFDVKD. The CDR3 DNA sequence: TGTGCCACCAGTGGAACAGCGGGAGCGGGAGAGACCCAGTACTTC. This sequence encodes CATSGTAGAGETQYF.

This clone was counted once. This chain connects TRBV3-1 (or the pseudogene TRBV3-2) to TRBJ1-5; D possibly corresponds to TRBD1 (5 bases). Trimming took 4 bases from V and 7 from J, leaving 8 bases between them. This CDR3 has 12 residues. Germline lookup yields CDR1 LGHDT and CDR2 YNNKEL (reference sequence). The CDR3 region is CASSLGGQPQHF. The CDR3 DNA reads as TGTGCCAGCAGCCTTGGGGGGCAGCCCCAGCATTTT.

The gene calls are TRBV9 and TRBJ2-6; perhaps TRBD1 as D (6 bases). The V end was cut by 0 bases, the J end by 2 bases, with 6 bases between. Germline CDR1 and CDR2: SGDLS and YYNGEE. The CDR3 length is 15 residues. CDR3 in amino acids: CASSVEGAGANVLTF. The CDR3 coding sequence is TGTGCCAGCAGCGTAGAGGGGGCTGGGGCCAACGTCCTGACTTTC.

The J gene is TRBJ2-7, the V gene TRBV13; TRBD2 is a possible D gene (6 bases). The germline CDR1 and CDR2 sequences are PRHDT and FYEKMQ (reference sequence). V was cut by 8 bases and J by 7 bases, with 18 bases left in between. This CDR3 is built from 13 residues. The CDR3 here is CASGVRGTKEQYF. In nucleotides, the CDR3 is TGTGCCAGCGGGGTACGGGGGACGAAAGAGCAGTACTTC.

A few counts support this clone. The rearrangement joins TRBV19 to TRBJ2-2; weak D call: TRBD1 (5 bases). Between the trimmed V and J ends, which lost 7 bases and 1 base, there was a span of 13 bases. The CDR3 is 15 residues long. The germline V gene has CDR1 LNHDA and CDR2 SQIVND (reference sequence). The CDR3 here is CASTHPGKNTGELFF. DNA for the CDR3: TGTGCCAGTACCCACCCAGGGAAGAACACCGGGGAGCTGTTTTTT.

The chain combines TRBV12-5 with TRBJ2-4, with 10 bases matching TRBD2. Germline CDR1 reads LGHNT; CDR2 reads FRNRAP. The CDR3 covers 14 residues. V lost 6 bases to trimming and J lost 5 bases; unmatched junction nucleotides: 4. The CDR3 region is CASGPGTSENIQYF. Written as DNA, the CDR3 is TGTGCTAGTGGCCCGGGGACTAGCGAAAACATTCAGTACTTC.

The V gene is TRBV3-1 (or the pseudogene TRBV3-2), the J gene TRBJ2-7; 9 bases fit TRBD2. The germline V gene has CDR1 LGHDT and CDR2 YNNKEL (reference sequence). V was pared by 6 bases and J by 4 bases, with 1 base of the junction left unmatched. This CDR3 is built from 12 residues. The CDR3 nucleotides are TGTGCCAGCAGTAGCGGGAGATACGAGCAGTACTTC. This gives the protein CASSSGRYEQYF.

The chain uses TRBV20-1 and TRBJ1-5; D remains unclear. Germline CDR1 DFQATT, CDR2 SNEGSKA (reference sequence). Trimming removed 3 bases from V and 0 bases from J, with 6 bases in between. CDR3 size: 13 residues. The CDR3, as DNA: TGCAGTGCTAGTGTACTTAGCAATCAGCCCCAGCATTTT. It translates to CSASVLSNQPQHF.